Below, 27 T cell receptor beta chains from the same sample are listed, as sequenced in a study of T-cell reconstitution after alpha-beta-depleted transplantation in children. TCRbeta library preparation incorporated unique molecular identifiers. Each CDR3 protein gets one entry after TCRdb re-called the PCR reads with MiXCR. This sample has about 460,000 distinct CDR3 sequences, with more than 9% found just once. Sample: PBMCs, taken before TCRalphabeta/CD19-depleted stem cell transplant. These receptors originate from a child younger than 10 with inherited bone marrow failure, due to receive a stem cell transplant.

This clonotype was counted ten times or more. The chain links TRBV27 to TRBJ2-7; 11 nucleotides match TRBD2. J was trimmed by 4 bases and V by 4 bases; bases with no gene match: 6. The CDR3 extends over 15 amino acids. Per germline, CDR1 MNHEY and CDR2 SMNVEV (reference sequence). CDR3 protein: CASSSPTSGGYEQYF. The CDR3 DNA reads TGTGCCAGCAGTTCCCCAACTAGCGGGGGTTACGAGCAGTACTTC.

Worth noting for this clonotype: It may be a read error: a sequence one base away is much more abundant. V and J are TRBV20-1 and TRBJ2-4, with TRBD1 as a possible D gene (6 bases). Germline V gene data show CDR1 as DFQATT and CDR2 as SNEGSKA (reference sequence). The CDR3 has 13 amino acids. CDR3 amino acids: CSARDSTGNSQYF. CDR3 DNA sequence: TGCAGTGCTAGAGATTCCACAGGGAACAGTCAGTACTTC.

This clonotype was picked up many times. The chain employs TRBV29-1 and TRBJ2-1; TRBD2 might be the D (6 bases). The length of the CDR3 is 14 residues. Per germline, CDR1 SQVTM and CDR2 ANQGSEA. The V gene lost 2 bases and the J gene lost 3 bases, with 11 bases spanning the gap. CDR3 protein: CSVETGLIYNEQFF. The CDR3 DNA follows: TGCAGCGTTGAAACGGGACTGATCTACAATGAGCAGTTCTTC.

V is TRBV5-1 and J is TRBJ2-3; weak D call: TRBD2 (5 bases). Germline CDR1 and CDR2: SGHRS and YFSETQ. This CDR3 contains 14 residues. The ends were cut back, 7 bases at V and 4 bases at J, with 16 bases in the middle. CDR3 coding DNA: TGCGCCAGCGCAGCTGGGGAGTGGGCAGATACGCAGTATTTT. It specifies CASAAGEWADTQYF.

This clonotype was observed many times. The chain joins TRBV27 to TRBJ2-7, with D possibly TRBD2 on 5 matching bases. The V gene lost 6 bases and the J gene lost 6 bases, with 12 bases spanning the gap. The CDR3 has 12 amino acids. Germline loops: CDR1 MNHEY, CDR2 SMNVEV (reference sequence). As DNA, the CDR3 is TGTGCCAGCAGATTCGGAGGATCCGAGCAGTACTTC. Its protein product is CASRFGGSEQYF.

The table lists this clonotype with many counts. The chain combines TRBV28 with TRBJ1-6; D gene ambiguous. Germline values: CDR1 MDHEN, CDR2 SYDVKM. Between the trimmed V and J ends, which lost 6 bases and 9 bases, there was a span of 12 bases. There are 13 residues in the CDR3. CDR3 coding DNA: TGTGCCAGCAGCGCCCCTGTGGGTTCACCCCTCCACTTT. It specifies CASSAPVGSPLHF. Full variable domain (rest looked up from reference TRBV28 and TRBJ1-6): DVKVTQSSRYLVKRTGEKVFLECVQDMDHENMFWYRQDPGLGLRLIYFSYDVKMKEKGDIPEGYSVSREKKERFSLILESASTNQTSMYLCASSAPVGSPLHFGNGTRLTVT.

This clonotype has a count of ten or more. The chain has TRBV6-6 and TRBJ2-1; D unresolved. The CDR3 is made up of 11 amino acids. Trimming removed 7 bases from V and 8 bases from J, with 9 bases in between. Germline loops: CDR1 MNHNY, CDR2 SVGAGI (reference sequence). The CDR3 protein is CASTTFYEQFF. CDR3 sequence (DNA): TGTGCCAGCACCACCTTCTATGAGCAGTTCTTC.

This clonotype occurred many times. The chain uses TRBV24-1 and TRBJ2-3, with 7 nucleotides matching TRBD2. V dropped 3 bases and J dropped 1; count of bases not matched to a gene: 9. The CDR3 consists of 17 residues. Germline V gives CDR1 KGHDR, CDR2 SFDVKD. CDR3 amino acids: CATSDRIERDRTDTQYF. The CDR3 nucleotides read TGTGCCACCAGTGATCGAATTGAGCGGGATCGCACAGATACGCAGTATTTT.

This clonotype was detected ten times or more. The chain is built from TRBV5-4 and TRBJ2-1, with TRBD2 identical over 10 bases. The V gene's germline CDR1 is SGHNT and CDR2 YYREEE (reference sequence). Trimming removed 5 bases from V and 2 bases from J; junction bases left unmatched: 4. There are 15 residues in the CDR3. CDR3: CASRPLAGAYNEQFF. In DNA, the CDR3 is TGTGCCAGCAGGCCTCTAGCGGGAGCCTACAATGAGCAGTTCTTC.

The sample holds many counts of this clonotype. The chain uses TRBV5-1 and TRBJ2-5; D is unclear. Trimming removed 3 bases from V and 4 bases from J, with 13 bases in between. CDR1 is SGHRS, CDR2 YFSETQ, per germline. CDR3 length: 14 residues. This CDR3 reads CASSSHGYPETQYF. Written as DNA, the CDR3 is TGCGCCAGCAGCTCGCACGGGTACCCAGAGACCCAGTACTTC.

There are many counts of this clonotype. The J gene is TRBJ1-1, the V gene TRBV12-3 or TRBV12-4, with D uncertain. The CDR3 runs 11 residues. V lost 2 bases to trimming and J lost 4 bases, with 2 bases between them. For the CDR3, the DNA is TGTGCCAGCAGTTTAAGCACTGAAGCTTTCTTT. It specifies CASSLSTEAFF.

The table lists this clonotype with a few counts. J is TRBJ1-2 and V is TRBV12-3 or TRBV12-4, with 7 positions matching TRBD1. The CDR3 runs 12 residues. The V gene end was trimmed by 6 bases and the J gene end by 10 bases; junction bases not matched to a gene: 8. The DNA for the CDR3 is TGTGCCAGCAGCATCTCCGACAGGGCCTACACCTTC. The encoded protein is CASSISDRAYTF.

In its sample, this clonotype was seen many times. The chain recombines TRBV6-2 or TRBV6-3 with TRBJ2-1, with 11 bases identical to TRBD2. This CDR3 is 16 amino acids long. Germline CDR1 reads MNHEY; CDR2 reads SVGEGT. V dropped 4 bases and J dropped 7; count of bases not matched to a gene: 9. Here the CDR3 reads CASSSITSGSFNEQFF. The CDR3 nucleotides read TGTGCCAGCAGTTCGATAACTAGCGGGAGTTTTAATGAGCAGTTCTTC.

This sequence joins TRBV29-1 and TRBJ1-1, with TRBD1 matching over 11 bases. CDR1 SQVTM and CDR2 ANQGSEA come from the germline V gene. The length of the CDR3 is 16 residues. Trimming removed 5 bases from V and 5 bases from J; junction bases left unmatched: 13. The DNA of the CDR3 is TGCAGCGTTCTAACCCTTGGACAGGGGGCTTGGACTGAAGCTTTCTTT. Translation gives CSVLTLGQGAWTEAFF. Using reference TRBV29-1 and TRBJ1-1 for the parts outside the CDR3, the full variable domain is SAVISQKPSRDICQRGTSLTIQCQVDSQVTMMFWYRQQPGQSLTLIATANQGSEATYESGFVIDKFPISRPNLTFSTLTVSNMSPEDSSIYLCSVLTLGQGAWTEAFFGQGTRLTVV.

In this sample, this clonotype turned up many times. This chain joins TRBV4-3 and TRBJ2-2; 9 positions match TRBD1. Germline values: CDR1 LGHNA, CDR2 YSLEER. J was trimmed by 3 bases and V by 4 bases; bases with no gene match: 3. The CDR3 covers 15 residues. The CDR3 sequence: CASSLRTGDTGELFF. The CDR3 DNA reads as TGCGCCAGCAGCCTACGGACAGGGGACACCGGGGAGCTGTTTTTT.

About this clonotype itself: One base away lies a much larger clone, so this may be a sequencing read error. This chain connects TRBV7-9 to TRBJ2-1, with 10 bases identical to TRBD2. Germline CDR1 SEHNR, CDR2 FQNEAQ (reference sequence). The CDR3 is made up of 15 amino acids. V trimming: 7 bases; J trimming: 8 bases; junction bases outside the gene matches: 11. As DNA, the CDR3 is TGTGCCAGCACCGACCCCCCTAGCGGGAGTTATGAGCAGTTCTTC. It codes for CASTDPPSGSYEQFF.

This clonotype was counted at least ten times. The chain is built from TRBV7-9 and TRBJ2-7, with 8 bases that match TRBD2. V was clipped by 2 bases and J by 4 bases; unmatched bases: 13. Per germline, CDR1 SEHNR and CDR2 FQNEAQ (reference sequence). The CDR3 runs to 17 residues. The CDR3 nucleotides are TGTGCCAGCAGCTTATATTTAGGGAGGAGCGGGAGTTACGAGCAGTACTTC. This gives the protein CASSLYLGRSGSYEQYF. Filled out from reference TRBV7-9 and TRBJ2-7, the complete variable domain reads DTGVSQNPRHKITKRGQNVTFRCDPISEHNRLYWYRQTLGQGPEFLTYFQNEAQLEKSRLLSDRFSAERPKGSFSTLEIQRTEQGDSAMYLCASSLYLGRSGSYEQYFGPGTRLTVT.

This clonotype has at least ten counts. The V call is TRBV7-6, the J call TRBJ2-1; D uncertain. The CDR3 is 12 amino acids. V was pared by 5 bases and J by 6 bases, with 8 bases between. Germline CDR1 is SGHVS and CDR2 is FNYEAQ. The CDR3 here is CASSPIPNEQFF. For the CDR3, the DNA is TGTGCCAGCAGCCCGATCCCCAATGAGCAGTTCTTC.

This clonotype was counted between two and nine times. The rearrangement joins TRBV6-1 to TRBJ1-2; D gene ambiguous. Looked up from germline, CDR1 is MNHNS and CDR2 is SASEGT. CDR3 length: 15 amino acids. Trimming pared 2 bases from V and 3 bases from J, leaving 13 bases between. This CDR3 reads CASSEWTGWDYGYTF. The CDR3 DNA sequence: TGTGCCAGCAGTGAATGGACCGGTTGGGACTATGGCTACACCTTC.

This clonotype was counted at least ten times. The gene calls are TRBV12-3 or TRBV12-4 and TRBJ1-2, with TRBD1 identical over 7 bases. The V and J ends lost 7 bases and 1 base, in that order; junction bases with no gene match: 9. The CDR3 totals 15 residues. CDR3 sequence (DNA): TGTGCCAGCACCCCGGACAGGTTTTTTAACTATGGCTACACCTTC. As protein: CASTPDRFFNYGYTF.

This clonotype was seen at least ten times. This sequence joins TRBV6-5 and TRBJ2-5; 9 bases map to TRBD2. Germline CDR1 and CDR2: MNHEY and SVGAGI. CDR3 length: 15 amino acids. Germline trimming cut 6 bases from V and 3 bases from J; bases unmatched to any gene: 8. CDR3 sequence (DNA): TGTGCCAGCAGCTTCCAGACTAGCGGTGAAGAGACCCAGTACTTC. This encodes CASSFQTSGEETQYF.

As regards this clonotype: This sequence may be a read error, since a much larger clone differs from it by one base. V is TRBV28 and J is TRBJ2-7; 12 bases are shared with TRBD2. Germline-derived CDR1 and CDR2 are MDHEN and SYDVKM. This CDR3 region has 17 residues. The V segment lost 6 bases and the J segment 4 bases; nucleotides outside the gene matches: 13. The DNA of the CDR3 is TGTGCCAGCAGCCGAATCCGACTAGCGGGAGTAAGGTACGAGCAGTACTTC. This translates into CASSRIRLAGVRYEQYF.

This clonotype was observed many times. The gene calls are TRBV30 and TRBJ2-7, with D perhaps matching TRBD1 or TRBD2 (5 bases each). V was clipped by 2 bases and J by 3 bases, with 14 bases between them. Germline V gives CDR1 GTSNPN, CDR2 SVGIG (reference sequence). This CDR3 has 14 amino acids. DNA of the CDR3: TGTGCCTGGAGTCCCGGGACCGTCGACTACGAGCAGTACTTC. Protein sequence: CAWSPGTVDYEQYF.

At least ten counts were recorded for this clonotype. The chain is built from TRBV4-2 and TRBJ2-4; 8 positions agree with TRBD2. This CDR3 is built from 14 residues. Trimming took 0 bases from V and 8 from J; bases not matched to a gene: 3. The germline V gene encodes CDR1 LGHNA and CDR2 YNFKEQ. The CDR3 nucleotides read TGTGCCAGCAGCCAAGACGGGAGGGGGGACATTCAGTACTTC. It yields the protein CASSQDGRGDIQYF.

The sample holds many counts of this clonotype. This rearrangement joins TRBV24-1 to TRBJ2-2, with D perhaps TRBD2 (5 bases). CDR3 length: 16 amino acids. Trimming left V 2 bases short and J 2 bases short, with 11 bases between. Germline values: CDR1 KGHDR, CDR2 SFDVKD. The CDR3 region is CATSDSSRANTGELFF. The CDR3 nucleotides are TGTGCCACCAGTGATTCGTCGCGGGCCAACACCGGGGAGCTGTTTTTT.

Many counts were recorded for this clonotype. This chain connects TRBV27 to TRBJ2-1, with D unresolved. Looked up from germline, CDR1 is MNHEY and CDR2 is SMNVEV (reference sequence). Trimming removed 2 bases at V and 7 bases at J, with 6 bases between. The CDR3 consists of 12 residues. The chain's CDR3 is CASSLNLNEQFF. The CDR3 DNA reads TGTGCCAGCAGTTTAAACTTAAATGAGCAGTTCTTC.

This clonotype was counted ten times or more. The V call is TRBV5-1, the J call TRBJ1-1; D gene uncertain. The CDR3 spans 14 residues. CDR1 and CDR2 from the germline V gene are SGHRS and YFSETQ. Trimming shortened V by 0 bases and J by 0 bases, and 6 bases separated the two germline ends. CDR3: CASSLEAMNTEAFF. The CDR3 DNA reads TGCGCCAGCAGCTTGGAGGCCATGAACACTGAAGCTTTCTTT.